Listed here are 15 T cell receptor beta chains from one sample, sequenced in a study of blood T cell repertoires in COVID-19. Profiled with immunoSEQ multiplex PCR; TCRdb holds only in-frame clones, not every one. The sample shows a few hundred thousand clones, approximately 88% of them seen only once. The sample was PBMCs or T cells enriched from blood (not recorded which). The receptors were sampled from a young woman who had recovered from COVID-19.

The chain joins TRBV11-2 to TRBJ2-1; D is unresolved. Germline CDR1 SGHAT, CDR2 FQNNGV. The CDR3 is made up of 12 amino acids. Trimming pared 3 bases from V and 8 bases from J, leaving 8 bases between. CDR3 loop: CASSFIEHEQFF. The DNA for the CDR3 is TGTGCCAGCAGCTTTATCGAGCATGAGCAGTTCTTC.

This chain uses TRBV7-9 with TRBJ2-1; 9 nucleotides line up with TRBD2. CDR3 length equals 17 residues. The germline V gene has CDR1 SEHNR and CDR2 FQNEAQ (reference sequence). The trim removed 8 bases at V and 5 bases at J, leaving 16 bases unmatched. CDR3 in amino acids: CASLGILGLANNNEQFF. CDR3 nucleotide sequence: TGTGCCAGCTTAGGGATACTTGGACTAGCGAACAACAATGAGCAGTTCTTC.

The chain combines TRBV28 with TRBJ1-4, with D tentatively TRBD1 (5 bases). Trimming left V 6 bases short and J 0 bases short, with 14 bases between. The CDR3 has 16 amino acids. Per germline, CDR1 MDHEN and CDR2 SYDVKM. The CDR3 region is CASRPREAPTNEKLFF. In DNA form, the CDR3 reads TGTGCCAGCAGACCCAGGGAAGCCCCAACTAATGAAAAACTGTTTTTT.

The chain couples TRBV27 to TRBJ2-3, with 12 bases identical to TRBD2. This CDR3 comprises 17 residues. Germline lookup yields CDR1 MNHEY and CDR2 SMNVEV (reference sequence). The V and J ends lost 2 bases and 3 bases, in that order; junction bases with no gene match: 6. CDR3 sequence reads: CASSLILAGGPTDTQYF. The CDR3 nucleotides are TGTGCCAGCAGTTTAATTCTAGCGGGGGGGCCGACAGATACGCAGTATTTT.

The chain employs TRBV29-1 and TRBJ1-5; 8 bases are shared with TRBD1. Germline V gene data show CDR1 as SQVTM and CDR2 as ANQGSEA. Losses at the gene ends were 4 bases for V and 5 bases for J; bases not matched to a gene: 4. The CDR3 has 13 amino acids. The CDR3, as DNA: TGCAGCGTTGTTCAGGGGGCCGATCAGCCCCAGCATTTT. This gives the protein CSVVQGADQPQHF.

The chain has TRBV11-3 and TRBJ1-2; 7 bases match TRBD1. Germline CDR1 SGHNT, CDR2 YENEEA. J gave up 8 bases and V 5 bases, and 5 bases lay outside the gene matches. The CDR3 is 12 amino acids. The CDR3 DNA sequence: TGTGCCAGCAGCGACAGGGTGAGAGGCTACACCTTC. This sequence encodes CASSDRVRGYTF. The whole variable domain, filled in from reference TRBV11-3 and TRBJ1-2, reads EAGVVQSPRYKIIEKKQPVAFWCNPISGHNTLYWYLQNLGQGPELLIRYENEEAVDDSQLPKDRFSAERLKGVDSTLKIQPAELGDSAVYLCASSDRVRGYTFGSGTRLTVV.

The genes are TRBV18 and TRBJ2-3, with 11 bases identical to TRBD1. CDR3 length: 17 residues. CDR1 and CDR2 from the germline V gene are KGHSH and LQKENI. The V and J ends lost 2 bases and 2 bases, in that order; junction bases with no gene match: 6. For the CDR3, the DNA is TGTGCCAGCTCACCATGGGACAGGGGGGCCCCCACAGATACGCAGTATTTT. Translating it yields CASSPWDRGAPTDTQYF.

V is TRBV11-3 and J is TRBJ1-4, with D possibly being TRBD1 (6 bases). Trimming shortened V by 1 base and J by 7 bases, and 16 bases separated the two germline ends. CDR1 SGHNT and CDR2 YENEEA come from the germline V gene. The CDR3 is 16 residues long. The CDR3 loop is CASSLGQDIRGEKLFF. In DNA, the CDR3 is TGTGCCAGCAGCTTAGGACAGGACATAAGGGGTGAAAAACTGTTTTTT.

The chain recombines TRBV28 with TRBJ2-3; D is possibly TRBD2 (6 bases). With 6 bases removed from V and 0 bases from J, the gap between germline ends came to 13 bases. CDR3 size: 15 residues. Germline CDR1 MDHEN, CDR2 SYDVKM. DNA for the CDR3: TGTGCCAGCAGCGGGGTAGCGGAAAGCACAGATACGCAGTATTTT. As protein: CASSGVAESTDTQYF.

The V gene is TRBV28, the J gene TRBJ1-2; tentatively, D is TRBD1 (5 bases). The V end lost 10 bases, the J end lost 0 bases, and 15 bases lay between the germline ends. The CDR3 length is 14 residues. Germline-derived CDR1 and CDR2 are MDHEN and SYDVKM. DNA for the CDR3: TGTGCCAACAGAGCCAGGGATCCTAACTATGGCTACACCTTC. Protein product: CANRARDPNYGYTF.

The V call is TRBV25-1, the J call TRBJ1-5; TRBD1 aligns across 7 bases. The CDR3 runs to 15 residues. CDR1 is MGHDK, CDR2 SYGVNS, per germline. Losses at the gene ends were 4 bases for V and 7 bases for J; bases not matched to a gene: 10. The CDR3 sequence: CASSASTGAYQPQHF. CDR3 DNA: TGTGCCAGCAGTGCGTCTACAGGGGCGTACCAGCCCCAGCATTTT.

CDR3 sequence: CASSPLFFSGDHQETQYF. CDR3 nucleotide sequence: TGTGCCAGCTCACCATTATTTTTTAGCGGTGATCACCAAGAGACCCAGTACTTC. The chain recombines TRBV18 with TRBJ2-5; a possible D gene is TRBD2 (6 bases). The CDR3 runs to 18 residues. The germline V gene encodes CDR1 KGHSH and CDR2 LQKENI. The V end was cut by 2 bases, the J end by 0 bases, with 19 bases between.

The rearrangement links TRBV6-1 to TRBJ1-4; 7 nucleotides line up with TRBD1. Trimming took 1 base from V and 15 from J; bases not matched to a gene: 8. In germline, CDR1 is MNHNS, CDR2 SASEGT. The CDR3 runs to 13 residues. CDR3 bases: TGTGCCAGCAGTGAAGTGCCCCTGACAGGGTTGTTTTTT. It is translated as CASSEVPLTGLFF.

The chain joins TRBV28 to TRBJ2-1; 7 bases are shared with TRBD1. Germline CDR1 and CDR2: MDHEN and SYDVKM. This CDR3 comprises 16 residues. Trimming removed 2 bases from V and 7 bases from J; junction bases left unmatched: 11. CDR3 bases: TGTGCCAGCAGTTTAACGACAGGGTACTCACGGAATGAGCAGTTCTTC. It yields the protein CASSLTTGYSRNEQFF.

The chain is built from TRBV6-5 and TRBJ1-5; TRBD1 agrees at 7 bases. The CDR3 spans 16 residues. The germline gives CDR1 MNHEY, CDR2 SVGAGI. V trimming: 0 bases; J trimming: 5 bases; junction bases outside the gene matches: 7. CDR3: CASSYSRQGRDQPQHF. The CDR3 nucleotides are TGTGCCAGCAGTTACTCGCGACAGGGTAGGGATCAGCCCCAGCATTTT.